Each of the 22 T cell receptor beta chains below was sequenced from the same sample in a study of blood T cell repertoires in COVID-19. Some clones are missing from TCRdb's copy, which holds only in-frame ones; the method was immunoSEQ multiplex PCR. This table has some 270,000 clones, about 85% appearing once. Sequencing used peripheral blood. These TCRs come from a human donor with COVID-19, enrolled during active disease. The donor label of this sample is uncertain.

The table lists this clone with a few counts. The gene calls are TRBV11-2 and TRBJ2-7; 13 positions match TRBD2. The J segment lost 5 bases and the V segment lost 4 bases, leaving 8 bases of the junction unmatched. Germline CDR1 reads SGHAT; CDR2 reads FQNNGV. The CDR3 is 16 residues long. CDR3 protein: CASSSQTSGRINEQYF. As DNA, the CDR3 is TGTGCCAGCAGCTCCCAGACTAGCGGGAGGATCAACGAGCAGTACTTC.

CDR3 sequence: CASSAGTSIHEQFF. CDR3 nucleotides: TGTGCCAGCAGCGCCGGGACTAGCATCCATGAGCAGTTCTTC. This chain connects TRBV9 to TRBJ2-1, with 9 bases matching TRBD2. The V segment lost 3 bases and the J segment 8 bases; nucleotides outside the gene matches: 6. The CDR3 covers 14 residues. Per the germline V gene, CDR1 is SGDLS and CDR2 is YYNGEE.

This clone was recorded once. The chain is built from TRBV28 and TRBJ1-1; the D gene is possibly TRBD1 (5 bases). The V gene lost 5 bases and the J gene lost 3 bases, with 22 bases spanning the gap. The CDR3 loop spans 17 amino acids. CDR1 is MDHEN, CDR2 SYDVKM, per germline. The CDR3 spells CASSPFTGTPGDTEAFF. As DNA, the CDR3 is TGTGCCAGCAGTCCGTTTACCGGGACCCCGGGAGACACTGAAGCTTTCTTT. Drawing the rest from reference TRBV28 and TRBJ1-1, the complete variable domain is DVKVTQSSRYLVKRTGEKVFLECVQDMDHENMFWYRQDPGLGLRLIYFSYDVKMKEKGDIPEGYSVSREKKERFSLILESASTNQTSMYLCASSPFTGTPGDTEAFFGQGTRLTVV.

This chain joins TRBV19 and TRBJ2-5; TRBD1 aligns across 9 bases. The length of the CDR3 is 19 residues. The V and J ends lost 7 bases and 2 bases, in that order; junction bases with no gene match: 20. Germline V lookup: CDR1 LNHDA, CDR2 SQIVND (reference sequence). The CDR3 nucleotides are TGTGCCAGTAATACAAGACTGGGACAGGGCGCGTCGGGGCAAGAGACCCAGTACTTC. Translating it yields CASNTRLGQGASGQETQYF. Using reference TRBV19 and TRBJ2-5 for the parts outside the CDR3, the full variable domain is DGGITQSPKYLFRKEGQNVTLSCEQNLNHDAMYWYRQDPGQGLRLIYYSQIVNDFQKGDIAEGYSVSREKKESFPLTVTSAQKNPTAFYLCASNTRLGQGASGQETQYFGPGTRLLVL.

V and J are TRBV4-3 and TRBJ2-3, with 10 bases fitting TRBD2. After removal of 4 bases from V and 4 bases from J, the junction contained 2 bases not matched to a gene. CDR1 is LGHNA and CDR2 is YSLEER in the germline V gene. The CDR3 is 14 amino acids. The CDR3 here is CASSPGLAADTQYF. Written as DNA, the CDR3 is TGCGCCAGCAGCCCTGGACTAGCGGCAGATACGCAGTATTTT.

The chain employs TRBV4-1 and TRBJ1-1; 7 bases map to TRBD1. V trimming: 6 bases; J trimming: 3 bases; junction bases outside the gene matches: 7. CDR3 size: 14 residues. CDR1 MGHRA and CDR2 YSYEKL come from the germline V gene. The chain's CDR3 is CASRTQGRYTEAFF. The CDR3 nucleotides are TGCGCCAGCAGGACACAGGGGAGGTACACTGAAGCTTTCTTT.

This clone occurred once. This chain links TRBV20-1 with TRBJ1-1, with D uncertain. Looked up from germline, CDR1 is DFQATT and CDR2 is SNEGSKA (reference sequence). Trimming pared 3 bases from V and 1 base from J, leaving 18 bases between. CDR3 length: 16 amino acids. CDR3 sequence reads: CSASRQREHRNTEAFF. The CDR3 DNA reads TGCAGTGCTAGTAGGCAGCGGGAACACAGGAACACTGAAGCTTTCTTT.

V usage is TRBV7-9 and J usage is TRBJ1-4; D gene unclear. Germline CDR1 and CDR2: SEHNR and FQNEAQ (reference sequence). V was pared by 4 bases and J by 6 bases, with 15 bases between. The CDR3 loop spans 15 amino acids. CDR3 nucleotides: TGTGCCAGCAGCTCCCTCCCCCGCTTAGATGAAAAACTGTTTTTT. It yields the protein CASSSLPRLDEKLFF.

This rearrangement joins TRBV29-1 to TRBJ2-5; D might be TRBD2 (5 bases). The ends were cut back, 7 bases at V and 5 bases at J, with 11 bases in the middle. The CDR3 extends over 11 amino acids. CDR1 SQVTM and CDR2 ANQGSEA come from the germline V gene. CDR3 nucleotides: TGCAGCGCCCCTCCGGGGGAGACCCAGTACTTC. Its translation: CSAPPGETQYF.

CDR3 sequence reads: CASSVSIQGSGNTIYF. DNA of the CDR3: TGTGCCAGCAGCGTCAGCATTCAGGGGTCTGGAAACACCATATATTTT. The V call is TRBV5-6, the J call TRBJ1-3; the D gene is possibly TRBD1 (6 bases). Trimming stripped 4 bases from V and 1 base from J, with 15 bases between. The germline gives CDR1 SGHDT, CDR2 YYEEEE. The CDR3 totals 16 residues.

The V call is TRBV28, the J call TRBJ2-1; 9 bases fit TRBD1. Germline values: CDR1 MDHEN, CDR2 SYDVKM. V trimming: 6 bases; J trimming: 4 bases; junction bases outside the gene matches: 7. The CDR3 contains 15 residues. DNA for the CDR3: TGTGCCAGCAGCCGCGGACAGGGGCGGTACAATGAGCAGTTCTTC. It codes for CASSRGQGRYNEQFF.

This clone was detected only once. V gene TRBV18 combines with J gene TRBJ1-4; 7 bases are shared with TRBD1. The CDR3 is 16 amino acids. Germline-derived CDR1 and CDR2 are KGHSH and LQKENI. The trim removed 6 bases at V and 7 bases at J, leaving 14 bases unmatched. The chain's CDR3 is CASSKDRSLEGEKLFF. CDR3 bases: TGTGCCAGCTCTAAGGACAGGTCCCTTGAAGGTGAAAAACTGTTTTTT.

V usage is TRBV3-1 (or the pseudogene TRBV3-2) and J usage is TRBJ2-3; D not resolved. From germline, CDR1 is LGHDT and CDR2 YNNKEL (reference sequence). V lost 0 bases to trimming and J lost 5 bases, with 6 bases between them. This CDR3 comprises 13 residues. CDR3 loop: CASSQDFIDTQYF. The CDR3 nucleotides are TGTGCCAGCAGCCAAGATTTCATAGATACGCAGTATTTT.

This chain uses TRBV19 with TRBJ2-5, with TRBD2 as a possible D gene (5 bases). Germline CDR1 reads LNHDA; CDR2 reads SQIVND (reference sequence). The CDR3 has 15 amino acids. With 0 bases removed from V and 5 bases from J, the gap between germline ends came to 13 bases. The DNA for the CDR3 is TGTGCCAGTAGTATAGATCTCCGGGGTGGGGAGACCCAGTACTTC. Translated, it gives CASSIDLRGGETQYF.

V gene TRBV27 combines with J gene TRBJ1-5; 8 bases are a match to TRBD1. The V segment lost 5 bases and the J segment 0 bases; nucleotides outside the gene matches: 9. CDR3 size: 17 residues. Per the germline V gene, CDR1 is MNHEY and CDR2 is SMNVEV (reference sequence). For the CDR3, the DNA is TGTGCCAGCAGTCCCGGACAGGGACCTTATAGCAATCAGCCCCAGCATTTT. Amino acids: CASSPGQGPYSNQPQHF.

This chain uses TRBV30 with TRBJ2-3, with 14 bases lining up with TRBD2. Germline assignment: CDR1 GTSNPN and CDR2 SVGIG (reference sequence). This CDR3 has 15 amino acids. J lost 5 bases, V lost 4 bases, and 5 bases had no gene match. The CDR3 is CAWTGTSGSLDTQYF. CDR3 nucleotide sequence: TGTGCCTGGACAGGGACTAGCGGGAGCTTAGATACGCAGTATTTT. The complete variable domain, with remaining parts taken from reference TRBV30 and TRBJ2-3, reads SQTIHQWPATLVQPVGSPLSLECTVEGTSNPNLYWYRQAAGRGLQLLFYSVGIGQISSEVPQNLSASRPQDRQFILSSKKLLLSDSGFYLCAWTGTSGSLDTQYFGPGTRLTVL.

The CDR3: CASSQQSSTDTQYF. CDR3 nucleotides: TGCGCCAGCAGCCAACAATCTAGCACAGATACGCAGTATTTT. The V gene is TRBV5-1, the J gene TRBJ2-3, with D hard to call. The CDR3 spans 14 residues. Per germline, CDR1 SGHRS and CDR2 YFSETQ. Trimming took 4 bases from V and 0 from J, leaving 9 bases between them.

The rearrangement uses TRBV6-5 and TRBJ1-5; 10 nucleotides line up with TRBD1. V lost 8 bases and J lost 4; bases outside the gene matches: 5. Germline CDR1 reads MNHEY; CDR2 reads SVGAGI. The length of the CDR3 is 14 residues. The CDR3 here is CASQGQGINQPQHF. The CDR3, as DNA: TGTGCCAGCCAGGGACAGGGGATTAATCAGCCCCAGCATTTT.

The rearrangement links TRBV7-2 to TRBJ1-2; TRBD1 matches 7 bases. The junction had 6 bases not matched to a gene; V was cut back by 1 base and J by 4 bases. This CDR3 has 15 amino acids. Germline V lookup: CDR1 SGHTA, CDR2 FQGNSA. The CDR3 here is CASSLVDRAIYGYTF. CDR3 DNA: TGTGCCAGCAGCTTAGTTGACAGGGCGATCTATGGCTACACCTTC. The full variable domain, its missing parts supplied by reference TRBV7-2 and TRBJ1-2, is GAGVSQSPSNKVTEKGKDVELRCDPISGHTALYWYRQSLGQGLEFLIYFQGNSAPDKSGLPSDRFSAERTGGSVSTLTIQRTQQEDSAVYLCASSLVDRAIYGYTFGSGTRLTVV.

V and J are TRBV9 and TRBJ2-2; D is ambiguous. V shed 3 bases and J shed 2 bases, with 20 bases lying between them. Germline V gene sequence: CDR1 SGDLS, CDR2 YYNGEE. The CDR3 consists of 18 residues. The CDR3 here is CASSAGRFGALNTGELFF. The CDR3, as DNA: TGTGCCAGCAGCGCTGGCAGGTTCGGTGCTCTCAACACCGGGGAGCTGTTTTTT.

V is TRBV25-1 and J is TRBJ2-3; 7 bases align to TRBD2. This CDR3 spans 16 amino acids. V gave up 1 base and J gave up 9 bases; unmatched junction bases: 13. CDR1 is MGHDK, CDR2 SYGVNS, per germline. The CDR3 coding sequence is TGTGCCAGCAGTGAATCGGGCGCGGGAGACCGGGGGACGCAGTATTTT. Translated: CASSESGAGDRGTQYF.

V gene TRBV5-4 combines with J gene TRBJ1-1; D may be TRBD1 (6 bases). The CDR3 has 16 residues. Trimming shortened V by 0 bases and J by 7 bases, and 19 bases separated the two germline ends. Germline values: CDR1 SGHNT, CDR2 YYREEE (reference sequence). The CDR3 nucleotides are TGTGCCAGCAGCTTGGGGGCCCCACAGGGAAGAGGTGAAGCTTTCTTT. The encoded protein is CASSLGAPQGRGEAFF.